This T cell receptor beta chain was profiled in a study of cytomegalovirus exposure and HLA in healthy donors. Study-wide results and caveats: In a later analysis, HLA-associated TCR beta chains were more clonally expanded than equally common others. Apparent HLA restriction characterized most CMV-associated TCR beta chains in a later analysis. Associated with cytomegalovirus, according to the listing, were some 180 TCR beta chains. What a later analysis reportedly showed was that an Asian-associated ancestry cluster had fewer N-insertions than the approximately 700-donor mean.

Concerning this clone itself: The antigen is undetermined.

CDR3 length: 14 amino acids. The germline V gene encodes CDR1 SGHNT and CDR2 YYREEE (reference sequence). Trimming left V 3 bases short and J 3 bases short, with 12 bases between. PCR employed 60 Vbeta and 13 Jbeta primers. This table comes from immunoSEQ multiplex PCR, and its TCRdb copy is limited to in-frame clones, with some not included. This repertoire includes 130,000 or so clones. This receptor was taken from a woman aged 40 to 50 in good health and CMV-seronegative. This chain connects TRBV5-4 to TRBJ1-1, with a tentative D call TRBD1 (5 bases). Material for sequencing was PBMCs. CDR3 DNA sequence: TGTGCCAGCAGCTCCCAGGGTGAAGACACTGAAGCTTTCTTT. Translation: CASSSQGEDTEAFF.